This T cell receptor (beta chain) was identified during a study of shared clonotypes between healthy human individuals. Study-level information: CD4 naive cells filled three plates per donor, CD4 memory three, CD8 naive two and CD8 memory one. Overall study findings and caveats: Some clonotypes were shared by all four sorted-subset donors, while others were not shared. The non-shared ones had lower generation probabilities than the shared ones.

This CDR3 region has 13 residues. The germline V gene encodes CDR1 GTSNPN and CDR2 SVGIG (reference sequence). Trimming pared 4 bases from V and 6 bases from J, leaving 15 bases between. CD4+ cell separation produced CD45RA+ naive and CD45RA-negative memory subsets. Genomic DNA of each subset was evenly split across several immunoSEQ plates. The assay was immunoSEQ multiplex PCR, and TCRdb's table has in-frame clones only and misses some. The table shows 190,000 or so clones, with about 93% occurring only once. Notes on this clone: The antigen remains undetermined.

The source of this sequence is a woman aged 25 to 39 in good health. The V and J genes are TRBV30 and TRBJ2-5; D perhaps matches TRBD2 (5 bases). The sample consisted of naive CD4+ T cells sorted from blood. Subset reported: CD45RA+ positively selected. The CDR3 DNA reads TGTGCCTGGACCGAGGGCCGTAGTAAGACCCAGTACTTC. It codes for CAWTEGRSKTQYF.